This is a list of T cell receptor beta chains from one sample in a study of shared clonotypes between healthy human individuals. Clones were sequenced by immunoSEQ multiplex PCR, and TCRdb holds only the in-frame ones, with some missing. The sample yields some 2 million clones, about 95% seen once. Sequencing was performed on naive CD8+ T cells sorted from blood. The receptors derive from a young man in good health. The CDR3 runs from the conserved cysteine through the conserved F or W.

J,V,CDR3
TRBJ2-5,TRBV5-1,CASSHGTSGGQTQYF
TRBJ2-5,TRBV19,CASSRDREGRETQYF
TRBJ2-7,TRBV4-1,CASSQGLAGSYEQYF
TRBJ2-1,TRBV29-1,CSVVLAGGVSYNEQFF
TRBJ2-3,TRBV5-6,CASSWGLEGDTQYF
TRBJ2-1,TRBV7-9,CASRPPEGDSYNEQFF
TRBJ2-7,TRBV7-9,CASSLTGGEQYF
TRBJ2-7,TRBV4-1,CASSQMSTGSYEQYF
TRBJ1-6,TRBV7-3,CASSSPRVNSPLHF
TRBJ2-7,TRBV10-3,CAITSYFSSRSYEQYF
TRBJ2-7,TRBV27,CASRLEGDWREQYF
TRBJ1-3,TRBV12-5,CASGFADRDRGVIDTIYF
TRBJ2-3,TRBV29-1,CSVVGSTDTQYF
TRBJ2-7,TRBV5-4,CASSLFNDLYSYEQYF
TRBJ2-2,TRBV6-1,CASSEWSGGVLTGELFF
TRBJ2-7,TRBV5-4,CASSLEGAAEQYF
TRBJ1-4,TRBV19,CASSPDRDEKLFF
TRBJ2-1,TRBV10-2,CASSESEDLRPLNEQFF
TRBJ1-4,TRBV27,CASSSHDRREKLFF
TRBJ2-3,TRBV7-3,CASSLFGTDTQYF
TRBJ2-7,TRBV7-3,CASSFSGGTYEQYF
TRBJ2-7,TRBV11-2,CASSLGGLSPEQYF
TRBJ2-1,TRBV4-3,CASSPGTSGRDSYNEQFF
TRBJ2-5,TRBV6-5,CASSLSGEEETQYF
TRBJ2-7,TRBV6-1,CASSAVGGSYEQYF
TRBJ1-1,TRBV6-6,CASSLANTEAFF
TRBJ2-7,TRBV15,CATSSPPRGEQYF
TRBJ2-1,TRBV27,CASSLWGLDEQFF
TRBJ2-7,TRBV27,CASSLSPQRIDEYF
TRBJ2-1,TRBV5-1,CASSLEERTYNEQFF
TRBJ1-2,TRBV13,CASSLSYDRALGYTF
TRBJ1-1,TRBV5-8,CASSLVEENTEAFF
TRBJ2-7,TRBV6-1,CASRKGAGTSYEQYF
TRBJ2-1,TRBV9,CASSLQGSADEQFF
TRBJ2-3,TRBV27,CASSFGVLHTDTQYF
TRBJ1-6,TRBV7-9,CASSPPLRSPGNSPLHF
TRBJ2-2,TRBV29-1,CSVDGSGELFF
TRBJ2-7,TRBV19,CASSMGPGGYEQYF
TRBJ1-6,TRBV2,CASSPGSSYNSPLHF
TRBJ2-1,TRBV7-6,CASSLVASGRYNEQFF
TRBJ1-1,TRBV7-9,CASSDSTGQAEAFF
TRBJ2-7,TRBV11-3,CASSFEPSF
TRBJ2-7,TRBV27,CASSSGQGARRYEQYF
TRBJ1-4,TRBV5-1,CASSLYRGTNEKLFF
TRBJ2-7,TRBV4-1,CASSQDVGTSYEQYF
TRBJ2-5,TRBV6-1,CASSEVQSGWVGQETQYF
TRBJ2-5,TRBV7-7,CASSLAVLAVPETQYF
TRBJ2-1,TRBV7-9,CASSSTGLEGNEQFF
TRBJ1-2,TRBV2,CASILTTPDSYYGYTF